This entry lists 24 T cell receptor beta chains sequenced from one sample in a study of monozygotic twins with inflammatory bowel disease. TCRdb re-called the 5' RACE reads; one entry per CDR3 protein, DNA not given. This sample contains around 230,000 distinct CDR3 sequences. Sequenced input: blood. Receptors originate from a human donor with ulcerative colitis or Crohn's disease, or a healthy co-twin of an affected twin (not recorded which).

The chain employs TRBV7-2 and TRBJ2-3; the D call from TCRdb, TRBD1, cannot be confirmed without DNA. Germline assignment: CDR1 SGHTA and CDR2 FQGNSA. CDR3 length: 16 residues. The CDR3 protein is CASSLVPGGRADTQYF.

CDR3 loop: CASSSGLTSGGEDTQYF. The chain joins TRBV5-1 to TRBJ2-3; TCRdb's assignment of TRBD2 cannot be checked, as there is no DNA. CDR1 and CDR2 (germline): SGHRS, YFSETQ. CDR3 length equals 17 residues. Based on the CDR3 plus reference TRBV5-1 and TRBJ2-3, the full variable domain is KAGVTQTPRYLIKTRGQQVTLSCSPISGHRSVSWYQQTPGQGLQFLFEYFSETQRNKGNFPGRFSGRQFSNSRSEMNVSTLELGDSALYLCASSSGLTSGGEDTQYFGPGTRLTVL.

The chain joins TRBV5-8 to TRBJ1-2; there is no DNA to check the TCRdb D call of TRBD1. The CDR3 extends over 16 amino acids. CDR1 and CDR2 (germline): SGHTS, YDEGEE. The CDR3 protein is CASSEWDRDPSYGYTF.

V gene TRBV5-1 combines with J gene TRBJ2-7. The CDR3 is 14 amino acids. Germline V CDR1 and CDR2: SGHRS, YFSETQ. CDR3: CASSWGQRSYEQYF. Together with reference TRBV5-1 and TRBJ2-7, the CDR3 gives the full variable domain: KAGVTQTPRYLIKTRGQQVTLSCSPISGHRSVSWYQQTPGQGLQFLFEYFSETQRNKGNFPGRFSGRQFSNSRSEMNVSTLELGDSALYLCASSWGQRSYEQYFGPGTRLTVT.

The chain recombines TRBV6-1 with TRBJ2-7; checking the TCRdb D call of TRBD2 is not possible without DNA. Germline CDR1 is MNHNS and CDR2 is SASEGT. The CDR3 contains 14 residues. CDR3 sequence reads: CASRRTSGIYEQYF.

The chain combines TRBV14 with TRBJ1-1. This CDR3 is built from 17 residues. Germline V lookup: CDR1 SGHDN, CDR2 FVKESK. The CDR3 protein is CASSPRTGPPPVTEAFF.

The chain combines TRBV11-2 with TRBJ1-2. From germline, CDR1 is SGHAT and CDR2 FQNNGV. This CDR3 is 13 amino acids long. Here the CDR3 reads CASSPASNYGYTF.

The chain links TRBV20-1 to TRBJ2-7; TCRdb lists TRBD1, though no DNA is available to test this call. Germline lookup yields CDR1 DFQATT and CDR2 SNEGSKA (reference sequence). The CDR3 is 13 amino acids. The CDR3 reads CSAEYTGSREQYF.

V is TRBV5-1 and J is TRBJ1-2; the D call of TRBD1 rests on TCRdb alone, since no DNA is present to check it. Germline V lookup: CDR1 SGHRS, CDR2 YFSETQ. This CDR3 has 15 residues. CDR3 region: CASSTQTGGNYGYTF.

The genes are TRBV5-1 and TRBJ1-4. Per germline, CDR1 SGHRS and CDR2 YFSETQ. This CDR3 has 15 residues. The CDR3 is CASSLDGQVNEKLFF.

The chain has TRBV20-1 and TRBJ2-3; TCRdb designates TRBD1, a call that cannot be tested without DNA. This CDR3 contains 14 residues. Germline V gene sequence: CDR1 DFQATT, CDR2 SNEGSKA (reference sequence). CDR3 amino acids: CSAPLGGRADTQYF.

The chain joins TRBV10-1 to TRBJ1-5; TCRdb's D call of TRBD1 is untestable without DNA. Germline values: CDR1 WNHNN, CDR2 SYGVQD (reference sequence). The CDR3 totals 13 residues. Here the CDR3 reads CASSDRGRQPQHF.

The chain joins TRBV9 to TRBJ2-7; TCRdb reports TRBD1, a call that lacks DNA to check it against. The CDR3 contains 15 residues. The germline V gene has CDR1 SGDLS and CDR2 YYNGEE. The CDR3: CASSVGAGVSYEQYF.

The chain links TRBV7-9 to TRBJ2-5; TCRdb calls TRBD2, which cannot be checked without DNA. Germline CDR1 and CDR2: SEHNR and FQNEAQ (reference sequence). The CDR3 has 16 residues. The CDR3 region is CASSFFRGGAGETQYF.

The gene calls are TRBV2 and TRBJ2-5; lacking DNA, the TRBD1 call made by TCRdb goes unchecked. CDR3 length: 14 residues. CDR1 is SNHLY, CDR2 FYNNEI, per germline. This CDR3 is CASSERGRQETQYF. The entire variable domain, with the rest obtained from reference TRBV2 and TRBJ2-5, is as follows: EPEVTQTPSHQVTQMGQEVILRCVPISNHLYFYWYRQILGQKVEFLVSFYNNEISEKSEIFDDQFSVERPDGSNFTLKIRSTKLEDSAMYFCASSERGRQETQYFGPGTRLLVL.

The chain carries TRBV5-1 and TRBJ1-1. Per germline, CDR1 SGHRS and CDR2 YFSETQ. CDR3 length: 14 amino acids. This CDR3 reads CASSLDTSNTEAFF.

The V gene is TRBV20-1, the J gene TRBJ2-3; TCRdb reports TRBD1, a call that lacks DNA to check it against. The germline gives CDR1 DFQATT, CDR2 SNEGSKA (reference sequence). The CDR3 length is 14 residues. The CDR3 sequence: CSARPRTGSDTQYF.

This chain's CDR3 is CSARGGLERGEKLFF. The J gene is TRBJ1-4, the V gene TRBV20-1. The CDR3 loop spans 15 amino acids. Germline CDR1 and CDR2: DFQATT and SNEGSKA (reference sequence).

The V and J genes are TRBV5-1 and TRBJ1-4; TCRdb calls TRBD1, which cannot be checked without DNA. The CDR3 sequence is 16 residues long. Germline V gene data show CDR1 as SGHRS and CDR2 as YFSETQ. CDR3 loop: CASSRRTGGRNEKLFF.

The CDR3 sequence: CASSLSESALHF. This chain joins TRBV7-9 and TRBJ1-6. Germline values: CDR1 SEHNR, CDR2 FQNEAQ (reference sequence). The CDR3 loop spans 12 amino acids.

CDR3 in amino acids: CASSLVAGDGYTF. The chain combines TRBV7-9 with TRBJ1-2. CDR3 size: 13 residues. From germline, CDR1 is SEHNR and CDR2 FQNEAQ (reference sequence).

The chain links TRBV5-6 to TRBJ2-3; the TCRdb call, TRBD1, lacks DNA for checking. CDR1 and CDR2 (germline): SGHDT, YYEEEE. This CDR3 has 13 residues. CDR3 residues: CASTVQGTDTQYF.

J is TRBJ2-7 and V is TRBV20-1; the TRBD1 assignment by TCRdb is unverifiable without DNA. The CDR3 consists of 14 residues. Looked up from germline, CDR1 is DFQATT and CDR2 is SNEGSKA (reference sequence). The CDR3 here is CSGRGGSGTGEQYF.

The chain recombines TRBV20-1 with TRBJ1-1; the TRBD1 assignment by TCRdb is unverifiable without DNA. CDR3 length equals 14 residues. The germline gives CDR1 DFQATT, CDR2 SNEGSKA (reference sequence). The CDR3 here is CSAPGQPSNTEAFF.